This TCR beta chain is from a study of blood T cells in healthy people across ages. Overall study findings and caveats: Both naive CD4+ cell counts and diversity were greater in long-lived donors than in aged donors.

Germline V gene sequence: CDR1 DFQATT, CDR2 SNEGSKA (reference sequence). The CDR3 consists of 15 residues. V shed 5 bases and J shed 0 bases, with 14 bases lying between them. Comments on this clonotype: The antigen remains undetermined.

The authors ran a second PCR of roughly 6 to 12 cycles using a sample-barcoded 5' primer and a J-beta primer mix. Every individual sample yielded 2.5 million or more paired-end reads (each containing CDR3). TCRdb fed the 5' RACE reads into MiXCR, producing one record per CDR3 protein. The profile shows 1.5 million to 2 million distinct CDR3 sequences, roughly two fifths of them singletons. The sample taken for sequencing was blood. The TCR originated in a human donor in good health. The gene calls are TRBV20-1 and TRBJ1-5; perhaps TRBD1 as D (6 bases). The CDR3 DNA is TGCAGTGCTGGACAGTCCCTGTATAGCAATCAGCCCCAGCATTTT. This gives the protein CSAGQSLYSNQPQHF.